The rows below give T cell receptor beta chains drawn from one sample of a study of T cell changes during pregnancy in multiple sclerosis. Only in-frame clones appear in the TCRdb table, and some are missing; sequencing was by immunoSEQ multiplex PCR. Here the sample spans 70,000 to 85,000 clones, 92% being singletons. The specimen comprised peripheral blood, sampled before pregnancy. The receptors come from a female donor with multiple sclerosis, enrolled in a pregnancy study. Both conserved end residues are part of each CDR3. The order of the fields is J gene, V gene, clone size, D gene, CDR3 protein, CDR3 DNA. D genes are given only for firm matches. Not every row has a clone size; where given, it reads once, few, many or a size class.

j_gene: TRBJ1-1
v_gene: TRBV2
abundance: -
d_gene: -
CDR3aa: CASSEAPQATEAFF
CDR3nt: TGTGCCAGCAGTGAAGCGCCCCAGGCCACTGAAGCTTTCTTT

j_gene: TRBJ1-2
v_gene: TRBV19
abundance: -
d_gene: -
CDR3aa: CASSIGPLYGYTF
CDR3nt: TGTGCCAGTAGTATAGGGCCTCTCTATGGCTACACCTTC

j_gene: TRBJ2-3
v_gene: TRBV11-2
abundance: -
d_gene: TRBD1
CDR3aa: CASVYPGQGSTDTQYF
CDR3nt: TGTGCCAGCGTGTACCCGGGACAGGGAAGCACAGATACGCAGTATTTT

j_gene: TRBJ2-7
v_gene: TRBV25-1
abundance: -
d_gene: TRBD1
CDR3aa: CASSGRTGAAYEQYF
CDR3nt: TGTGCCAGCAGTGGCCGCACAGGGGCGGCCTACGAGCAGTACTTC

j_gene: TRBJ1-1
v_gene: TRBV5-5
abundance: once
d_gene: TRBD1
CDR3aa: CASSPETGGTEAFF
CDR3nt: TGTGCCAGCAGCCCAGAGACAGGGGGGACTGAAGCTTTCTTT

j_gene: TRBJ2-7
v_gene: TRBV6-5
abundance: -
d_gene: TRBD2
CDR3aa: CASSLLAGGSYEQYF
CDR3nt: TGTGCCAGCAGCCTACTAGCGGGGGGCTCCTACGAGCAGTACTTC

j_gene: TRBJ2-5
v_gene: TRBV29-1
abundance: -
d_gene: -
CDR3aa: CSSQGTIETQYF
CDR3nt: TGCAGCTCCCAGGGGACGATAGAGACCCAGTACTTC

j_gene: TRBJ1-4
v_gene: TRBV23-1
abundance: -
d_gene: -
CDR3aa: CASSQVGGVELYEKLFF
CDR3nt: TGCGCCAGCAGTCAAGTGGGGGGGGTGGAGTTGTATGAAAAACTGTTTTTT

j_gene: TRBJ1-1
v_gene: TRBV9
abundance: -
d_gene: -
CDR3aa: CASSVGDLNTEAFF
CDR3nt: TGTGCCAGCAGCGTCGGGGACTTGAACACTGAAGCTTTCTTT

j_gene: TRBJ2-1
v_gene: TRBV9
abundance: -
d_gene: TRBD2
CDR3aa: CASSVAGGSPVNEQFF
CDR3nt: TGTGCCAGCAGTGTAGCGGGGGGGTCTCCGGTCAATGAGCAGTTCTTC

j_gene: TRBJ1-2
v_gene: TRBV30
abundance: -
d_gene: -
CDR3aa: CAWSDRRTNGVRGYTF
CDR3nt: TGTGCCTGGAGCGACCGACGAACGAACGGGGTTAGAGGCTACACCTTC

j_gene: TRBJ2-5
v_gene: TRBV14
abundance: -
d_gene: -
CDR3aa: CASSPDFQETQYF
CDR3nt: TGTGCCAGCAGCCCGGACTTCCAAGAGACCCAGTACTTC

j_gene: TRBJ2-5
v_gene: TRBV10-2
abundance: -
d_gene: -
CDR3aa: CASSERLGGPQETQYF
CDR3nt: TGCGCCAGCAGTGAGCGACTGGGAGGTCCCCAAGAGACCCAGTACTTC

j_gene: TRBJ1-1
v_gene: TRBV2
abundance: -
d_gene: -
CDR3aa: CASRATDTEAFF
CDR3nt: TGTGCCAGCCGAGCGACGGACACTGAAGCTTTCTTT

j_gene: TRBJ2-2
v_gene: TRBV6-5
abundance: -
d_gene: TRBD1
CDR3aa: CASKQDRASAGELFF
CDR3nt: TGTGCCAGCAAACAAGACAGGGCGTCGGCCGGGGAGCTGTTTTTT

j_gene: TRBJ2-5
v_gene: TRBV15
abundance: -
d_gene: TRBD1
CDR3aa: CATSTRQGQETQYF
CDR3nt: TGTGCCACCAGCACTAGACAGGGACAAGAGACCCAGTACTTC

j_gene: TRBJ2-6
v_gene: TRBV6-1
abundance: -
d_gene: TRBD1
CDR3aa: CASSETGVLPSGANVLTF
CDR3nt: TGTGCCAGCAGTGAGACAGGGGTCCTCCCCTCTGGGGCCAACGTCCTGACTTTC

j_gene: TRBJ2-7
v_gene: TRBV2
abundance: -
d_gene: -
CDR3aa: CASRALGTSSYEQYF
CDR3nt: TGTGCCAGCAGAGCCTTGGGGACAAGCTCCTACGAGCAGTACTTC

j_gene: TRBJ1-5
v_gene: TRBV6-5
abundance: few
d_gene: TRBD1
CDR3aa: CASMGGQDPNQPQHF
CDR3nt: TGTGCCAGCATGGGGGGACAGGATCCCAATCAGCCCCAGCATTTT

j_gene: TRBJ1-2
v_gene: TRBV11-2
abundance: -
d_gene: TRBD1
CDR3aa: CASSLEAGGNDYGYTF
CDR3nt: TGTGCCAGCAGCTTAGAGGCAGGGGGCAATGACTATGGCTACACCTTC

j_gene: TRBJ2-5
v_gene: TRBV13
abundance: -
d_gene: TRBD1
CDR3aa: CASSSGGGETQYF
CDR3nt: TGTGCCAGCAGCTCAGGGGGCGGGGAGACCCAGTACTTC

j_gene: TRBJ1-1
v_gene: TRBV21-1
abundance: -
d_gene: -
CDR3aa: CASSKGSAGRAEAFF
CDR3nt: TGTGCCAGCAGCAAAGGTTCGGCAGGGAGGGCTGAAGCTTTCTTT

j_gene: TRBJ1-4
v_gene: TRBV27
abundance: -
d_gene: -
CDR3aa: CASSLAHRAEKLFF
CDR3nt: TGTGCCAGCAGTTTAGCCCACAGGGCGGAAAAACTGTTTTTT

j_gene: TRBJ2-7
v_gene: TRBV25-1
abundance: -
d_gene: -
CDR3aa: CASSESRKDYAFREQYF
CDR3nt: TGTGCCAGCAGTGAATCGAGAAAGGACTACGCTTTTCGGGAGCAGTACTTC

j_gene: TRBJ1-3
v_gene: TRBV29-1
abundance: -
d_gene: -
CDR3aa: CSAPDPRGAGNTIYF
CDR3nt: TGCAGCGCCCCGGATCCACGAGGTGCTGGAAACACCATATATTTT